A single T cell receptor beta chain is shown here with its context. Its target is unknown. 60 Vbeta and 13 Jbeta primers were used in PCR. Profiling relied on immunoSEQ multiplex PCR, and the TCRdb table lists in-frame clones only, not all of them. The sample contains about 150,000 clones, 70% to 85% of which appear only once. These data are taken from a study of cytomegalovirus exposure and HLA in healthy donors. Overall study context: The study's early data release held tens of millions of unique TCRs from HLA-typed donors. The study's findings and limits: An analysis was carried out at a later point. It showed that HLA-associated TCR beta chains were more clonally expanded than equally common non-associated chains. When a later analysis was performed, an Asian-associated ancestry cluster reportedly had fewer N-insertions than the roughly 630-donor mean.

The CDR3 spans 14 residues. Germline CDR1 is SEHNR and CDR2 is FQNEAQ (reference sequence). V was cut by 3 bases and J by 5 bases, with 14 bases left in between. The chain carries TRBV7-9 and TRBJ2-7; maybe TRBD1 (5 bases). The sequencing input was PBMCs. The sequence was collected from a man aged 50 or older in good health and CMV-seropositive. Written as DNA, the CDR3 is TGTGCCAGCAGCTTCGGGCAGGGCGCTAACGAGCAGTACTTC. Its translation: CASSFGQGANEQYF.